A single sample is the source of the 5 T cell receptor beta chains below, sequenced in a study of blood T cell repertoires in COVID-19. Clones were sequenced by immunoSEQ multiplex PCR, and TCRdb holds only the in-frame ones, with some missing. The repertoire holds 100,000 or so clones, with just under 85% as singletons. The sequenced sample consisted of peripheral blood. These receptors were obtained from a man aged 40-49 years with active or convalescent COVID-19.

V and J are TRBV19 and TRBJ1-6; possibly TRBD1 for D (5 bases). Trimming took 3 bases from V and 6 from J, leaving 12 bases between them. CDR1 is LNHDA and CDR2 is SQIVND in the germline V gene (reference sequence). This CDR3 has 15 residues. This CDR3 reads CASSIKGFSNSPLHF. The CDR3 DNA is TGTGCCAGTAGTATTAAGGGGTTTAGTAATTCACCCCTCCACTTT.

The J gene is TRBJ1-6, the V gene TRBV7-9; 9 nucleotides agree with TRBD1. Germline V gene sequence: CDR1 SEHNR, CDR2 FQNEAQ (reference sequence). V shed 10 bases, J shed 10 bases, and the junction held 14 bases outside the gene matches. The CDR3 spans 15 residues. The CDR3 protein is CATRTGDLDGSPLHF. The CDR3 coding sequence is TGTGCCACCAGGACAGGGGACTTAGATGGATCACCCCTCCACTTT.

This chain uses TRBV10-2 with TRBJ1-2, with TRBD1 matching 8 bases. The CDR3 is 13 residues long. Germline V gene sequence: CDR1 WSHSY, CDR2 SAAADI. J gave up 6 bases and V 6 bases, and 6 bases lay outside the gene matches. The chain's CDR3 is CASREGQGNGYTF. As DNA, the CDR3 is TGCGCCAGCAGGGAAGGACAGGGCAATGGCTACACCTTC.

The chain recombines TRBV7-2 with TRBJ2-1; 12 nucleotides agree with TRBD2. The ends lost 8 bases at V and 8 bases at J; junction bases unmatched: 10. The CDR3 loop spans 15 amino acids. CDR1 and CDR2 (germline): SGHTA, FQGNSA. CDR3 bases: TGTGCCAGCTTGAGAGGCCTAGCGGGGGGGCATGAGCAGTTCTTC. Translation gives CASLRGLAGGHEQFF.

The count of this clone is one. V gene TRBV6-1 combines with J gene TRBJ1-6; D is undetermined. The V end was cut by 3 bases, the J end by 8 bases, with 11 bases between. The CDR3 is 14 amino acids. The germline gives CDR1 MNHNS, CDR2 SASEGT. In DNA form, the CDR3 reads TGTGCCAGCAGTGAGGAGGCGTCATATTCACCCCTCCACTTT. Translated: CASSEEASYSPLHF.